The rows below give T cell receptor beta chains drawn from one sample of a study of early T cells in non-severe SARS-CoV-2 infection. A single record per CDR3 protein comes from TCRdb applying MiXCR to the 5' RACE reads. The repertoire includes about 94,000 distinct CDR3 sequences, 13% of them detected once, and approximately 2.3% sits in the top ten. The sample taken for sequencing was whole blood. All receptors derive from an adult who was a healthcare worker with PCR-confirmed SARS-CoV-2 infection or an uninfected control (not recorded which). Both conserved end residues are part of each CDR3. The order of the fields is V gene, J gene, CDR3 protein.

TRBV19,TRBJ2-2,CASSIGSYTGELFF
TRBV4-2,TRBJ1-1,CASSPLIGGASEAFF
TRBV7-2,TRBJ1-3,CASSREISGNTIYF
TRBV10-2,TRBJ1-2,CASSEVLLWGGYTF
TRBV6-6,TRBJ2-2,CATRGAGTGELFF
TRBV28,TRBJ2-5,CASSSWTAQETQYF
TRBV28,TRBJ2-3,CASSWTSGLTVTQYF
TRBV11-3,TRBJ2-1,CASSLDGGLGNEQFF
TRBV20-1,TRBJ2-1,CSARDFRGRDNEQFF
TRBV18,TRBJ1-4,CASSRNPGQGIYEKLFF
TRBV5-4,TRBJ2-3,CASSLTQGVADTQYF
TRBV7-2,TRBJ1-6,CASSTTGGVGSPLHF
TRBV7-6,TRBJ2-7,CASERGGSSYEQYF
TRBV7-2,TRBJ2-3,CASSDGFTDTQYF
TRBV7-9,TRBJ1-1,CASSLWGTEAFF
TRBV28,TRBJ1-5,CASSLRPGQPNQPQHF
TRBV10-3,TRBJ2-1,CAIRTDSTHNEQFF
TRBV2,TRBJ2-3,CASSPQSSYTDTQYF
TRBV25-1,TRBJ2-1,CASSSRPWGRDEQFF
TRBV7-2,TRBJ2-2,CASSLGDRDTGELFF
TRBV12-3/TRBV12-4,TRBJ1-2,CASSLGAGGGYTF
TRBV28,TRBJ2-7,CASSLNRGATYEQYF
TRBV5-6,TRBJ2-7,CASSPGTGDYEQYF
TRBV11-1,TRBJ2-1,CASSSDSPSYNEQFF
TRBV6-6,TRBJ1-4,CASSLSGGRNEKLFF
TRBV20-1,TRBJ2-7,CSARVPGQGAYEQYF
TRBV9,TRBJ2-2,CASSLGAANTGELFF
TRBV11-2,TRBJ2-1,CATLRGGTYNEQFF